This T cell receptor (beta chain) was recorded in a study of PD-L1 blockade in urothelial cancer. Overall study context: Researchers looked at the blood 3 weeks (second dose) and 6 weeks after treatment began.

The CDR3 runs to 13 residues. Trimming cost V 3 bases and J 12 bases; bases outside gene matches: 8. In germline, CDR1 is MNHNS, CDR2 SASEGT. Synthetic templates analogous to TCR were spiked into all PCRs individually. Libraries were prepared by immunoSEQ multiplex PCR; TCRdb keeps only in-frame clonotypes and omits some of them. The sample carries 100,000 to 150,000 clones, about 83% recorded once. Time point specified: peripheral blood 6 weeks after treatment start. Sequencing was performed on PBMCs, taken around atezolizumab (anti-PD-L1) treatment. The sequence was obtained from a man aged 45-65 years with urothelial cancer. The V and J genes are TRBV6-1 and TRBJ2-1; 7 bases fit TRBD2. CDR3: CASSDRGGLPQFF. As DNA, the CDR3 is TGTGCCAGCAGTGATCGGGGAGGGTTGCCGCAGTTCTTC.